These 21 T cell receptor beta chains came from one sample sequenced in a study of cytomegalovirus exposure and HLA in healthy donors. Vbeta (60) and Jbeta (13) primers were used in the PCR. The protocol was immunoSEQ multiplex PCR, while the TCRdb copy is restricted to in-frame clones and leaves out a portion. The sample records 80,000 to 100,000 clones, 65% to 80% being singletons. Specimen: PBMCs. The receptor source for this set is a woman aged 18-30 years in good health and CMV-seropositive.

This chain joins TRBV19 and TRBJ2-7; D possibly corresponds to TRBD1 (6 bases). Trimming cost V 5 bases and J 5 bases, with 16 bases left between them. CDR3 length: 14 amino acids. Germline V gene data show CDR1 as LNHDA and CDR2 as SQIVND (reference sequence). The CDR3 is CASSFKRGFDEQYF. The CDR3 DNA is TGTGCCAGTAGTTTCAAGAGGGGGTTTGACGAGCAGTACTTC. The whole variable domain, remainder taken from reference TRBV19 and TRBJ2-7, is DGGITQSPKYLFRKEGQNVTLSCEQNLNHDAMYWYRQDPGQGLRLIYYSQIVNDFQKGDIAEGYSVSREKKESFPLTVTSAQKNPTAFYLCASSFKRGFDEQYFGPGTRLTVT.

The CDR3 is CATSRKGLAGGPSSYNEQFF. The CDR3 DNA sequence: TGTGCCACCAGCAGAAAGGGACTAGCGGGAGGGCCTAGCTCCTACAATGAGCAGTTCTTC. The genes are TRBV15 and TRBJ2-1; 16 nucleotides align to TRBD2. The germline V gene has CDR1 LNHNV and CDR2 YYDKDF (reference sequence). This CDR3 comprises 20 residues. The ends lost 2 bases at V and 0 bases at J; junction bases unmatched: 7.

The chain employs TRBV29-1 and TRBJ2-2, with TRBD2 as a possible D gene (6 bases). The CDR3 is 13 residues long. Trimming removed 4 bases from V and 4 bases from J, with 10 bases in between. Germline V gene data show CDR1 as SQVTM and CDR2 as ANQGSEA. The DNA for the CDR3 is TGCAGCGTTGGAGTCGGGGGCACCGGGGAGCTGTTTTTT. Its translation: CSVGVGGTGELFF.

The V call is TRBV12-5, the J call TRBJ2-3, with 10 bases fitting TRBD2. The germline gives CDR1 LGHNT, CDR2 FRNRAP. The CDR3 has 15 residues. Trimming took 0 bases from V and 7 from J; bases not matched to a gene: 4. CDR3 sequence: CASGLVSGGANTQYF. Written as DNA, the CDR3 is TGTGCTAGTGGTTTGGTAAGCGGGGGGGCGAATACGCAGTATTTT.

This sequence joins TRBV25-1 and TRBJ2-1; D unclear. The CDR3 spans 14 residues. Trimming removed 1 base at V and 10 bases at J, with 14 bases between. Germline CDR1 reads MGHDK; CDR2 reads SYGVNS. This CDR3 is CASSELPGSPEQFF. DNA of the CDR3: TGTGCCAGCAGTGAATTGCCCGGGTCCCCGGAGCAGTTCTTC. Filled out from reference TRBV25-1 and TRBJ2-1, the complete variable domain reads EADIYQTPRYLVIGTGKKITLECSQTMGHDKMYWYQQDPGMELHLIHYSYGVNSTEKGDLSSESTVSRIRTEHFPLTLESARPSHTSQYLCASSELPGSPEQFFGPGTRLTVL.

The CDR3 nucleotides read TGTGCCAGCAGCCACTCAGGGGAGTACTATGGCTACACCTTC. It yields the protein CASSHSGEYYGYTF. The chain couples TRBV4-2 to TRBJ1-2, with D possibly being TRBD1 (6 bases). This CDR3 is 14 amino acids long. Trimming took 3 bases from V and 3 from J, leaving 11 bases between them. Germline V gene lookup returns CDR1 LGHNA and CDR2 YNFKEQ.

The rearrangement uses TRBV15 and TRBJ1-5; D ambiguous. Germline V CDR1 and CDR2: LNHNV, YYDKDF (reference sequence). V was shortened by 0 bases and J by 3 bases, with 9 bases between the two germline ends. This CDR3 contains 15 residues. The CDR3 region is CATSRDVQFNQPQHF. CDR3 bases: TGTGCCACCAGCAGAGATGTACAGTTCAATCAGCCCCAGCATTTT.

This sequence joins TRBV4-2 and TRBJ2-3, with 8 bases matching TRBD2. The CDR3 covers 18 residues. Germline trimming cut 0 bases from V and 2 bases from J; bases unmatched to any gene: 10. CDR1 is LGHNA and CDR2 is YNFKEQ in the germline V gene. The CDR3, as DNA: TGTGCCAGCAGCCAAGAATTTAGAAGCGGGAGCCTCACAGATACGCAGTATTTT. Translating gives CASSQEFRSGSLTDTQYF.

The chain recombines TRBV5-1 with TRBJ1-1; TRBD1 aligns across 8 bases. Germline V lookup: CDR1 SGHRS, CDR2 YFSETQ. J was trimmed by 10 bases and V by 0 bases; bases with no gene match: 2. The CDR3 spans 12 residues. In DNA form, the CDR3 reads TGCGCCAGCAGCTTGGGCGGACAGGGAGCTTTCTTT. Protein product: CASSLGGQGAFF. The whole variable domain, remainder taken from reference TRBV5-1 and TRBJ1-1, is KAGVTQTPRYLIKTRGQQVTLSCSPISGHRSVSWYQQTPGQGLQFLFEYFSETQRNKGNFPGRFSGRQFSNSRSEMNVSTLELGDSALYLCASSLGGQGAFFGQGTRLTVV.

Written as DNA, the CDR3 is TGTGCCAGCAGTGGGACAGGGGGCGGGGAGACCCAGTACTTC. Translation: CASSGTGGGETQYF. The chain joins TRBV11-3 to TRBJ2-5; 12 bases map to TRBD1. The CDR3 is made up of 14 amino acids. Germline CDR1 and CDR2: SGHNT and YENEEA. V trimming: 6 bases; J trimming: 5 bases; junction bases outside the gene matches: 4.

V gene TRBV19 combines with J gene TRBJ2-1; 7 bases are a match to TRBD2. V shed 4 bases, J shed 2 bases, and the junction held 5 bases outside the gene matches. The CDR3 length is 15 residues. CDR1 and CDR2 from the germline V gene are LNHDA and SQIVND (reference sequence). The CDR3 loop is CASSTPSGTYNEQFF. The CDR3 DNA follows: TGTGCCAGTAGTACGCCCAGCGGGACCTACAATGAGCAGTTCTTC.

This clone was observed a handful of times. V gene TRBV29-1 combines with J gene TRBJ2-6; no firm D call. V shed 8 bases and J shed 0 bases, with 5 bases lying between them. CDR1 is SQVTM, CDR2 ANQGSEA, per germline. CDR3 length: 12 amino acids. The CDR3 DNA sequence: TGCAGCCTCGGCTCTGGGGCCAACGTCCTGACTTTC. This gives the protein CSLGSGANVLTF. Full variable domain (missing parts from reference TRBV29-1 and TRBJ2-6): SAVISQKPSRDICQRGTSLTIQCQVDSQVTMMFWYRQQPGQSLTLIATANQGSEATYESGFVIDKFPISRPNLTFSTLTVSNMSPEDSSIYLCSLGSGANVLTFGAGSRLTVL.

V usage is TRBV28 and J usage is TRBJ1-5; a weak D match, TRBD1 (5 bases). Trimming stripped 6 bases from V and 3 bases from J, with 9 bases between. Germline CDR1 and CDR2: MDHEN and SYDVKM. The CDR3 runs 13 residues. CDR3 DNA sequence: TGTGCCAGCAGGCCGACAGTCAATCAGCCCCAGCATTTT. Encoded protein: CASRPTVNQPQHF.

The V gene is TRBV6-1, the J gene TRBJ1-1; 9 bases align to TRBD1. CDR1 and CDR2 (germline): MNHNS, SASEGT. V shed 5 bases, J shed 3 bases, and the junction held 7 bases outside the gene matches. The CDR3 runs to 15 residues. The CDR3 nucleotides read TGTGCCAGCAGTATTCTGGGACAGGGTGACACTGAAGCTTTCTTT. This gives the protein CASSILGQGDTEAFF.

Note on this clone: Other nucleotide sequences in the sample specify the same CDR3. The chain recombines TRBV2 with TRBJ1-5; 9 nucleotides match TRBD1. CDR1 and CDR2 (germline): SNHLY, FYNNEI. The CDR3 loop spans 14 amino acids. With 4 bases clipped from V and 2 bases from J, the junction kept 0 bases outside the gene matches. Written as DNA, the CDR3 is TGTGCCAGCAGTGGGACAGGGGGCAATCAGCCCCAGCATTTT. Its protein product is CASSGTGGNQPQHF. The complete variable domain, with remaining parts taken from reference TRBV2 and TRBJ1-5, reads EPEVTQTPSHQVTQMGQEVILRCVPISNHLYFYWYRQILGQKVEFLVSFYNNEISEKSEIFDDQFSVERPDGSNFTLKIRSTKLEDSAMYFCASSGTGGNQPQHFGDGTRLSIL.

The gene calls are TRBV4-1 and TRBJ1-4; a possible D gene is TRBD1 (5 bases). This CDR3 is built from 15 residues. With 3 bases removed from V and 6 bases from J, the gap between germline ends came to 14 bases. Looked up from germline, CDR1 is MGHRA and CDR2 is YSYEKL. CDR3 loop: CASSQLLGPYEKLFF. CDR3 nucleotides: TGCGCCAGCAGCCAGCTTTTGGGGCCGTATGAAAAACTGTTTTTT.

The sample holds a few counts of this clone. The same CDR3 can be traced to other DNA sequences in this sample. The chain joins TRBV6-4 to TRBJ2-1; perhaps TRBD2 as D (5 bases). V was clipped by 0 bases and J by 0 bases, with 6 bases between them. Germline V gives CDR1 MRHNA, CDR2 SNTAGT. The CDR3 covers 15 residues. The CDR3 DNA reads as TGTGCCAGCAGTGACTCGAGCGGCTCCTACAATGAGCAGTTCTTC. Translation gives CASSDSSGSYNEQFF.

This chain connects TRBV7-3 to TRBJ2-1; 9 positions agree with TRBD1. Germline-derived CDR1 and CDR2 are SGHTA and FQGTGA. CDR3 length equals 13 residues. Unmatched junction bases numbered 6, after V lost 5 bases and J lost 10 bases. The CDR3 nucleotides are TGTGCCAGCAGCCTATTAACAGGGGGCGAGCAGTTCTTC. Its protein is CASSLLTGGEQFF.

The V call is TRBV11-3, the J call TRBJ1-1; D perhaps matches TRBD1 (5 bases). The CDR3 length is 13 residues. Germline assignment: CDR1 SGHNT and CDR2 YENEEA. V lost 2 bases and J lost 3, with 7 bases in between. The CDR3 sequence is CASSLWGDTEAFF. CDR3 DNA: TGTGCCAGCAGCTTATGGGGGGACACTGAAGCTTTCTTT.

The chain combines TRBV20-1 with TRBJ2-7; perhaps TRBD2 as D (5 bases). The CDR3 is made up of 10 amino acids. Trimming removed 6 bases at V and 6 bases at J, with 9 bases between. The germline gives CDR1 DFQATT, CDR2 SNEGSKA (reference sequence). This chain's CDR3 is CSAGEREQYF. The DNA of the CDR3 is TGCAGTGCGGGAGAACGCGAGCAGTACTTC.

The chain links TRBV10-3 to TRBJ2-7; 7 nucleotides align to TRBD1. Germline loops: CDR1 ENHRY, CDR2 SYGVKD. The CDR3 runs 13 residues. Losses at the gene ends were 6 bases for V and 2 bases for J; bases not matched to a gene: 4. CDR3 sequence reads: CAIRGQQTYEQYF. DNA of the CDR3: TGTGCCATCAGGGGACAGCAGACCTACGAGCAGTACTTC.